The next 28 T cell receptor beta chains were all read from a single sample in a study of graft-versus-host responses after intestinal transplantation. Intraepithelial and lamina propria lymphocytes were released after the graft tissue was processed. Method: immunoSEQ multiplex PCR; TCRdb's copy keeps in-frame clones and lacks some. In the table there are about 30,000 clones, about three quarters of which are singletons. This specimen consisted of ileum tissue, obtained 98 days after intestinal transplantation. The receptors come from a human patient who received an intestinal transplant, so some T cells may come from the graft donor.

This sequence joins TRBV25-1 and TRBJ1-1; no clear D. The CDR3 has 14 residues. Trimming took 2 bases from V and 4 from J, leaving 11 bases between them. The germline gives CDR1 MGHDK, CDR2 SYGVNS. The CDR3 bases are TGTGCCAGCAGTGAACACGGAGAGGCCACTGAAGCTTTCTTT. Its translation: CASSEHGEATEAFF.

The chain has TRBV5-1 and TRBJ2-7, with 11 positions matching TRBD1. CDR3 length: 18 amino acids. V lost 0 bases, J lost 3 bases, and 11 bases stayed unmatched. Germline V gene data show CDR1 as SGHRS and CDR2 as YFSETQ. The CDR3, as DNA: TGCGCCAGCAGCTTGGTACACGGGACAGGGGGACAGTTCTACGAGCAGTACTTC. Translation gives CASSLVHGTGGQFYEQYF.

CDR3 region: CASRTDTYTEAFF. Written as DNA, the CDR3 is TGTGCCAGCAGAACCGACACGTACACTGAAGCTTTCTTT. The J gene is TRBJ1-1, the V gene TRBV6-1; D is unclear. The CDR3 sequence is 13 residues long. Germline V lookup: CDR1 MNHNS, CDR2 SASEGT. V lost 6 bases, J lost 3 bases, and 11 bases lay in between.

This chain connects TRBV4-1 to TRBJ1-1; D is ambiguous. Deletions cut 1 base from V and 5 bases from J, with 5 bases between. There are 12 residues in the CDR3. Germline V gene data show CDR1 as MGHRA and CDR2 as YSYEKL. The CDR3 here is CASSQVGTEAFF. CDR3 nucleotide sequence: TGCGCCAGCAGCCAAGTAGGAACTGAAGCTTTCTTT.

The V and J genes are TRBV25-1 and TRBJ1-2; the D gene is possibly TRBD1 (6 bases). Germline values: CDR1 MGHDK, CDR2 SYGVNS. This CDR3 has 15 residues. Trimming shortened V by 9 bases and J by 0 bases, and 17 bases separated the two germline ends. CDR3 sequence: CASATGLPPNYGYTF. For the CDR3, the DNA is TGTGCCAGTGCGACAGGATTACCTCCTAACTATGGCTACACCTTC.

This chain links TRBV5-1 with TRBJ1-1, with 10 positions matching TRBD1. The CDR3 spans 18 residues. Trimming cost V 4 bases and J 6 bases; bases outside gene matches: 18. The germline V gene encodes CDR1 SGHRS and CDR2 YFSETQ. CDR3 residues: CASSLGDRGWEGKAEAFF. CDR3 nucleotide sequence: TGCGCCAGCAGCCTTGGGGACAGGGGATGGGAGGGCAAGGCTGAAGCTTTCTTT.

This chain connects TRBV6-9 to TRBJ1-1, with 8 bases matching TRBD1. The CDR3 spans 13 residues. The junction had 3 bases not matched to a gene; V was cut back by 3 bases and J by 6 bases. Per the germline V gene, CDR1 is MNHGY and CDR2 is SVAAGI. CDR3 sequence (DNA): TGTGCCAGCAGTTACTCGACAGGGGCTGAAGCTTTCTTT. Encoded protein: CASSYSTGAEAFF.

This sequence joins TRBV4-1 and TRBJ1-1; D gene uncertain. The CDR3 contains 12 residues. Germline loops: CDR1 MGHRA, CDR2 YSYEKL. Trimming left V 4 bases short and J 5 bases short, with 8 bases between. The CDR3 is CASSLAGTEAFF. Here the CDR3 DNA reads TGCGCCAGCAGCCTAGCCGGAACTGAAGCTTTCTTT.

This chain links TRBV6-5 with TRBJ2-7; 10 bases line up with TRBD2. This CDR3 contains 15 residues. Germline V lookup: CDR1 MNHEY, CDR2 SVGAGI. V was clipped by 6 bases and J by 4 bases; unmatched bases: 9. As DNA, the CDR3 is TGTGCCAGCAGCCTTCTAGCGGGGGATCGATACGAGCAGTACTTC. Translation: CASSLLAGDRYEQYF.

The V and J genes are TRBV7-8 and TRBJ2-5; 9 bases line up with TRBD2. J was trimmed by 3 bases and V by 5 bases; bases with no gene match: 4. This CDR3 contains 14 residues. The germline CDR1 and CDR2 sequences are SGHVS and FQNEAQ. The CDR3 loop reads CASSPRLAEETQYF. The CDR3 DNA sequence: TGTGCCAGCAGCCCCCGACTAGCGGAAGAGACCCAGTACTTC. The whole variable domain, filled in from reference TRBV7-8 and TRBJ2-5, reads GAGVSQSPRYKVAKRGQDVALRCDPISGHVSLFWYQQALGQGPEFLTYFQNEAQLDKSGLPSDRFFAERPEGSVSTLKIQRTQQEDSAVYLCASSPRLAEETQYFGPGTRLLVL.

V gene TRBV27 combines with J gene TRBJ1-2; possible D gene TRBD1, 5 bases. There are 14 residues in the CDR3. V dropped 4 bases and J dropped 5 bases, with 14 bases sitting between them. Germline V lookup: CDR1 MNHEY, CDR2 SMNVEV (reference sequence). CDR3 in amino acids: CASSSDQGEYGYTF. CDR3 sequence (DNA): TGTGCCAGCAGTTCCGATCAGGGTGAATATGGCTACACCTTC.

V usage is TRBV11-2 and J usage is TRBJ2-3; 7 nucleotides align to TRBD2. Germline-derived CDR1 and CDR2 are SGHAT and FQNNGV. The junction had 11 bases not matched to a gene; V was cut back by 1 base and J by 1 base. CDR3 length equals 18 residues. Here the CDR3 reads CASSLGPSLARGTDTQYF. CDR3 DNA sequence: TGTGCCAGCAGCTTAGGTCCATCACTAGCGAGGGGCACAGATACGCAGTATTTT.

This chain links TRBV7-9 with TRBJ2-2; 9 nucleotides match TRBD1. Germline-derived CDR1 and CDR2 are SEHNR and FQNEAQ (reference sequence). The trim removed 3 bases at V and 1 base at J, leaving 6 bases unmatched. The CDR3 is 17 amino acids. The CDR3 DNA reads TGTGCCAGCAGCTTCGATTGGACAGGGGAGAACACCGGGGAGCTGTTTTTT. The encoded protein is CASSFDWTGENTGELFF. Variable domain in full (rest from reference TRBV7-9 and TRBJ2-2): DTGVSQNPRHKITKRGQNVTFRCDPISEHNRLYWYRQTLGQGPEFLTYFQNEAQLEKSRLLSDRFSAERPKGSFSTLEIQRTEQGDSAMYLCASSFDWTGENTGELFFGEGSRLTVL.

The gene calls are TRBV7-2 and TRBJ1-5; D call uncertain. Trimming cost V 0 bases and J 11 bases, with 8 bases left between them. The CDR3 has 12 residues. CDR1 is SGHTA, CDR2 FQGNSA, per germline. As DNA, the CDR3 is TGTGCCAGCAGCTTAGCTCCAGGCACCCAGCATTTT. It codes for CASSLAPGTQHF.

The genes are TRBV9 and TRBJ2-1, with D tentatively TRBD2 (6 bases). Germline-derived CDR1 and CDR2 are SGDLS and YYNGEE. The CDR3 contains 16 residues. V was trimmed by 4 bases and J by 6 bases, leaving 20 bases between them. The chain's CDR3 is CASSLRGGVGGNEQFF. The CDR3 bases are TGTGCCAGCAGCCTTAGGGGAGGAGTCGGGGGCAATGAGCAGTTCTTC.

This clone showed up just once. The rearrangement links TRBV9 to TRBJ2-3; D possibly corresponds to TRBD1 (5 bases). V was shortened by 2 bases and J by 0 bases, with 10 bases between the two germline ends. This CDR3 region has 15 residues. Germline V gene data show CDR1 as SGDLS and CDR2 as YYNGEE. CDR3 nucleotide sequence: TGTGCCAGCAGCGTGGGGCTTTCTAGCACAGATACGCAGTATTTT. This sequence encodes CASSVGLSSTDTQYF.

This clone was picked up a small number of times. The V call is TRBV27, the J call TRBJ1-5; D is undetermined. Germline CDR1 reads MNHEY; CDR2 reads SMNVEV (reference sequence). V was shortened by 0 bases and J by 0 bases, with 6 bases between the two germline ends. The CDR3 contains 15 residues. CDR3 bases: TGTGCCAGCAGTTTATCGACGTTTAGCAATCAGCCCCAGCATTTT. It specifies CASSLSTFSNQPQHF.

This clone was seen only once. The rearrangement joins TRBV11-2 to TRBJ2-7; D is unclear. The CDR3 totals 15 residues. The germline V and J ends were trimmed by 5 bases and 1 base, with 15 bases remaining between them. Germline assignment: CDR1 SGHAT and CDR2 FQNNGV. CDR3 sequence (DNA): TGTGCCAGCAGCGCCGATGGCGTCTATTCCTACGAGCAGTACTTC. Protein: CASSADGVYSYEQYF.

This rearrangement joins TRBV29-1 to TRBJ2-3, with D maybe TRBD2 (6 bases). The CDR3 has 13 residues. V lost 2 bases, J lost 4 bases, and 10 bases lay in between. Germline loops: CDR1 SQVTM, CDR2 ANQGSEA. The DNA of the CDR3 is TGCAGCGTTGAATTCTGGGGGGCAGATACGCAGTATTTT. It encodes CSVEFWGADTQYF.

This chain joins TRBV9 and TRBJ2-5; a possible D gene is TRBD1 (5 bases). This CDR3 has 14 amino acids. Germline V lookup: CDR1 SGDLS, CDR2 YYNGEE. Trimming removed 3 bases at V and 4 bases at J, with 13 bases between. The CDR3 coding sequence is TGTGCCAGCAGCGCTCAGGGTCTTGCAGAGACCCAGTACTTC. It translates to CASSAQGLAETQYF.

The chain has TRBV5-6 and TRBJ1-2, with D possibly TRBD1 on 5 matching bases. This CDR3 contains 13 residues. Trimming stripped 5 bases from V and 8 bases from J, with 16 bases between. Per the germline V gene, CDR1 is SGHDT and CDR2 is YYEEEE. CDR3 coding DNA: TGTGCCAGCAGACTGGGGGGGTTGCGCGGCTACACCTTC. Its translation is CASRLGGLRGYTF.

This clone was counted between two and nine times. This chain uses TRBV6-6 with TRBJ2-6, with D perhaps matching TRBD1 (5 bases). The CDR3 is 15 residues long. The germline V gene encodes CDR1 MNHNY and CDR2 SVGAGI (reference sequence). The V and J ends lost 7 bases and 0 bases respectively, with 10 bases between them. As DNA, the CDR3 is TGTGCCAGCACCCTGGACACCTCTGGGGCCAACGTCCTGACTTTC. Translated: CASTLDTSGANVLTF.

The gene calls are TRBV6-1 and TRBJ1-2; 9 nucleotides match TRBD1. This CDR3 is 15 amino acids long. The V segment lost 6 bases and the J segment 4 bases; nucleotides outside the gene matches: 9. Germline V gene lookup returns CDR1 MNHNS and CDR2 SASEGT. CDR3 nucleotides: TGTGCCAGCAGAGACACGGGACAGGGAGGCTATGGCTACACCTTC. Translation gives CASRDTGQGGYGYTF.

This chain links TRBV6-4 with TRBJ2-2; 11 bases are a match to TRBD2. Germline CDR1 and CDR2: MRHNA and SNTAGT. The CDR3 contains 15 residues. The V and J ends lost 6 bases and 4 bases, in that order; junction bases with no gene match: 4. CDR3 sequence: CASSPTSGVTGELFF. The DNA for the CDR3 is TGTGCCAGCAGCCCGACTAGCGGGGTCACCGGGGAGCTGTTTTTT.

V is TRBV4-1 and J is TRBJ1-1; D gene uncertain. CDR3 length equals 14 residues. V lost 4 bases to trimming and J lost 0 bases, with 9 bases between them. Germline CDR1 is MGHRA and CDR2 is YSYEKL. The CDR3 nucleotides read TGCGCCAGCAGCCCGGACGGATTGAACACTGAAGCTTTCTTT. It encodes CASSPDGLNTEAFF.

The gene calls are TRBV18 and TRBJ2-4; D is undetermined. Germline values: CDR1 KGHSH, CDR2 LQKENI. The CDR3 has 12 amino acids. V lost 3 bases to trimming and J lost 6 bases, with 6 bases between them. CDR3 in amino acids: CASSPDGNIQYF. The DNA of the CDR3 is TGTGCCAGCTCACCGGACGGAAACATTCAGTACTTC.

The CDR3 DNA reads as TGTGCCAGCAGCCAGGGGACTAGCGGGGGGTTCCAAGAGACCCAGTACTTC. Encoded protein: CASSQGTSGGFQETQYF. This rearrangement joins TRBV4-2 to TRBJ2-5; 15 nucleotides match TRBD2. Germline trimming cut 3 bases from V and 1 base from J; bases unmatched to any gene: 3. CDR1 LGHNA and CDR2 YNFKEQ come from the germline V gene. The CDR3 covers 17 residues.

The chain employs TRBV7-9 and TRBJ1-1, with D possibly being TRBD1 (6 bases). The V gene's germline CDR1 is SEHNR and CDR2 FQNEAQ (reference sequence). This CDR3 spans 14 amino acids. Trimming took 3 bases from V and 6 from J, leaving 14 bases between them. The CDR3 coding sequence is TGTGCCAGCAGCTTTTACTCCGGGGGCGCTGAAGCTTTCTTT. Its protein product is CASSFYSGGAEAFF.